This T cell receptor (beta chain) came from a study of T cell responses to AZD1222 COVID-19 vaccine. This clone occurred once. No antigen is known for it. Germline CDR1 SGHTA, CDR2 FQGNSA. The CDR3 has 14 residues. The ends lost 1 base at V and 9 bases at J; junction bases unmatched: 7. Study observations and caveats: Regions left unmutated in variants are reportedly the target of nearly half of spike-specific TCRs. Spike-wide vaccine-associated CD4 TCRs dominated at 160-218 and 743-854. Baseline seropositivity characterized only six or seven AZD1222 recipients.

Generated by immunoSEQ multiplex PCR, the TCRdb table keeps only in-frame clones and is missing some. The data contain 110,000 or so clones, roughly 84% of them singletons. This clonotype originated in an adult who received the AZD1222 COVID-19 vaccine. The specimen was peripheral blood, collected 28 days after the second AZD1222 dose. J is TRBJ1-2 and V is TRBV7-2; 8 bases align to TRBD1. CDR3 DNA: TGTGCCAGCAGCTTAGAGCTGACAGGGGAGAGCTACACCTTC. This translates into CASSLELTGESYTF.